This T cell receptor beta chain was identified in a study of T cells in Graves' hyperthyroidism and ophthalmopathy. General study points: Ophthalmopathy was separated from stable hyperthyroidism by a 13 V-J model. Among thyroid clonotypes expanded above 0.001, most also appeared in blood.

RNA transcripts provided the source from which TCR beta CDR3 regions were amplified. RT-PCR in the first round (using the HTBI primer set) targeted the TCR CDR3. TCRdb used MiXCR to reprocess the multiplex PCR reads, holding one entry per CDR3 protein. The table has some 700,000 distinct CDR3 sequences, 17% seen once. The CDR3 loop spans 15 amino acids. J was trimmed by 4 bases and V by 4 bases; bases with no gene match: 8. Germline CDR1 and CDR2: MNHEY and SVGAGI. Concerning this clonotype: Its antigen is still unknown.

This receptor was identified in a man over 45 with Graves' hyperthyroidism. The rearrangement uses TRBV6-5 and TRBJ2-7, with 9 bases that match TRBD1. Sequencing was carried out using blood. Here the CDR3 DNA reads TGTGCCAGCAGTTTTCCGACAGGGGGGGGTTACGAGCAGTACTTC. Encoded protein: CASSFPTGGGYEQYF.